Presented here are 16 T cell receptor beta chains from one specimen sequenced in a study of T cell repertoires in cytomegalovirus infection. TCRdb reprocessed the reads via MiXCR and lists one record per CDR3 protein. In the table there are hundreds of thousands of distinct CDR3 sequences, 11% of which are singletons. What was sequenced was PBMCs. These receptors were obtained from a human donor in good health (CMV status not recorded). Some clones in this sample may be carry-over from other donors' samples.

This clonotype was found a few times. The chain combines TRBV12-5 with TRBJ2-4, with D possibly TRBD2 on 5 matching bases. The CDR3 spans 16 residues. Looked up from germline, CDR1 is LGHNT and CDR2 is FRNRAP. Deletions cut 7 bases from V and 6 bases from J, with 22 bases between. The CDR3 DNA is TGTGCTAGTGCCAATCCCGCTACCGGGGATGGAAACATTCAGTACTTC. It specifies CASANPATGDGNIQYF.

As to this clonotype: This may be a read error, as it is one base from a much larger clone. The rearrangement joins TRBV7-3 to TRBJ2-3; a weak D match, TRBD2 (6 bases). Germline CDR1 and CDR2: SGHTA and FQGTGA. This CDR3 spans 16 amino acids. The CDR3, as DNA: TGTGTCAGCAGCTTAGGAGGGGTAGCTAGCACAGATACGCAGTATTTT. Translation gives CVSSLGGVASTDTQYF.

This clonotype has more than one count but fewer than ten. V is TRBV11-2 and J is TRBJ1-1; no clear D. V dropped 1 base and J dropped 6 bases, with 6 bases sitting between them. The CDR3 spans 12 residues. From germline, CDR1 is SGHAT and CDR2 FQNNGV. For the CDR3, the DNA is TGTGCCAGCAGCTTAGCGCAGGCTGAAGCTTTCTTT. This encodes CASSLAQAEAFF.

This clonotype was observed many times. The chain uses TRBV4-1 and TRBJ1-1; 9 nucleotides agree with TRBD1. This CDR3 is 13 amino acids long. Germline trimming cut 5 bases from V and 4 bases from J; bases unmatched to any gene: 2. Germline CDR1 reads MGHRA; CDR2 reads YSYEKL. The CDR3 reads CASSDRGTTEAFF. CDR3 DNA: TGCGCCAGCAGCGACAGGGGGACCACTGAAGCTTTCTTT.

This clonotype has a count of ten or more. The V call is TRBV19, the J call TRBJ2-2, with 15 bases lining up with TRBD2. CDR1 is LNHDA, CDR2 SQIVND, per germline (reference sequence). V lost 5 bases to trimming and J lost 6 bases; unmatched junction nucleotides: 4. CDR3 length equals 16 residues. CDR3 sequence (DNA): TGTGCCAGTAGTGACGGACTAGCGGGAGGGCCCGGGGAGCTGTTTTTT. Its protein product is CASSDGLAGGPGELFF.

This clonotype was observed at least ten times. V gene TRBV28 combines with J gene TRBJ2-3; tentative D call: TRBD1 (5 bases). This CDR3 has 16 amino acids. CDR1 is MDHEN, CDR2 SYDVKM, per germline. The V and J ends lost 2 bases and 3 bases respectively, with 15 bases between them. CDR3 in amino acids: CASSLPQGTRTDTQYF. DNA of the CDR3: TGTGCCAGCAGTTTACCGCAGGGTACCAGGACAGATACGCAGTATTTT.

The table lists this clonotype with a few counts. The rearrangement joins TRBV28 to TRBJ2-5, with 12 bases fitting TRBD2. This CDR3 comprises 17 residues. The V and J ends lost 5 bases and 4 bases, in that order; junction bases with no gene match: 11. Germline V CDR1 and CDR2: MDHEN, SYDVKM. The CDR3 protein is CASSPGLAGTTIETQYF. The CDR3 DNA reads as TGTGCCAGCAGTCCTGGACTAGCGGGGACCACGATAGAGACCCAGTACTTC.

This clonotype turned up a few times. The chain recombines TRBV5-1 with TRBJ2-3; no definite D call. The CDR3 has 13 amino acids. Germline V lookup: CDR1 SGHRS, CDR2 YFSETQ. V was pared by 2 bases and J by 4 bases, with 8 bases between. CDR3 sequence: CASSFELADTQYF. The CDR3 DNA follows: TGCGCCAGCAGCTTCGAGTTAGCAGATACGCAGTATTTT.

This clonotype turned up a few times. V usage is TRBV5-4 and J usage is TRBJ1-2, with a weak D call TRBD1 (6 bases). The germline gives CDR1 SGHNT, CDR2 YYREEE (reference sequence). Trimming removed 0 bases from V and 3 bases from J, with 9 bases in between. The CDR3 is 14 amino acids. In DNA form, the CDR3 reads TGTGCCAGCAGCTTGGGGGCAGGGGACTATGGCTACACCTTC. This sequence encodes CASSLGAGDYGYTF.

In the case of this clonotype: A much larger clone lies one base from this, so it may be a read error. The chain recombines TRBV10-2 with TRBJ2-7, with TRBD1 matching 9 bases. Germline CDR1 WSHSY, CDR2 SAAADI. The length of the CDR3 is 12 residues. The CDR3 spells CVSGQGIYEQYF. For the CDR3, the DNA is TGCGTCAGCGGACAGGGGATCTACGAGCAGTACTTC.

This clonotype was detected many times. The V gene is TRBV7-9, the J gene TRBJ1-4, with TRBD1 as a possible D gene (5 bases). The CDR3 loop spans 12 amino acids. CDR1 and CDR2 (germline): SEHNR, FQNEAQ (reference sequence). The V gene lost 6 bases and the J gene lost 6 bases, with 8 bases spanning the gap. The CDR3 sequence is CASRGTDEKLFF. The CDR3 bases are TGTGCCAGCAGGGGGACGGATGAAAAACTGTTTTTT.

This clonotype was counted ten times or more. The chain recombines TRBV7-2 with TRBJ2-7; either TRBD1 or TRBD2 may supply D (5 bases each). Between the trimmed V and J ends, which lost 1 base and 0 bases, there was a span of 19 bases. Germline V lookup: CDR1 SGHTA, CDR2 FQGNSA. CDR3 length: 18 amino acids. CDR3 bases: TGTGCCAGCAGCTTAGGAATGGGACCCCAACAAAGCTCCTACGAGCAGTACTTC. Translated, it gives CASSLGMGPQQSSYEQYF. The full variable domain, with the rest looked up from reference TRBV7-2 and TRBJ2-7, is GAGVSQSPSNKVTEKGKDVELRCDPISGHTALYWYRQSLGQGLEFLIYFQGNSAPDKSGLPSDRFSAERTGGSVSTLTIQRTQQEDSAVYLCASSLGMGPQQSSYEQYFGPGTRLTVT.

This clonotype was counted at least ten times. The chain combines TRBV28 with TRBJ2-2; the D is unclear. From germline, CDR1 is MDHEN and CDR2 SYDVKM. The length of the CDR3 is 13 residues. V lost 7 bases and J 1 base, leaving 7 bases between the germline ends. CDR3 bases: TGTGCCAGCATTAGTCGGAACACCGGGGAGCTGTTTTTT. It codes for CASISRNTGELFF.

This clonotype has at least ten counts. The chain recombines TRBV5-1 with TRBJ2-1; the match to TRBD2 covers 16 bases. Germline loops: CDR1 SGHRS, CDR2 YFSETQ. The CDR3 has 17 residues. V dropped 2 bases and J dropped 4; count of bases not matched to a gene: 3. CDR3 sequence: CASSFSGLAGGYNEQFF. The CDR3 region has the DNA TGCGCCAGCAGCTTCTCGGGACTAGCGGGAGGGTACAATGAGCAGTTCTTC.

This clonotype was observed at least ten times. The chain couples TRBV11-3 to TRBJ1-1; the D gene is possibly TRBD1 (5 bases). The V end lost 2 bases, the J end lost 2 bases, and 12 bases lay between the germline ends. The germline gives CDR1 SGHNT, CDR2 YENEEA. The CDR3 is 15 residues long. The CDR3 loop is CASSLSWGGNTEAFF. DNA for the CDR3: TGTGCCAGCAGCTTATCCTGGGGGGGAAACACTGAAGCTTTCTTT.

The J gene is TRBJ2-2, the V gene TRBV12-5, with D tentatively TRBD1 (6 bases). Germline loops: CDR1 LGHNT, CDR2 FRNRAP. This CDR3 has 18 amino acids. The V and J ends lost 2 bases and 4 bases respectively, with 20 bases between them. CDR3 coding DNA: TGTGCTAGTGGTTTGCTAATTTCAGGGGATTCGGCCACCGGGGAGCTGTTTTTT. This gives the protein CASGLLISGDSATGELFF.